This T cell receptor beta chain was identified during a study of blood T cell repertoires in COVID-19. Study details: Sites across the United States, Italy and Spain contributed samples from acute and convalescent COVID-19. Sample material is recorded as cDNA or gDNA derived from T cells, B-cell-depleted T cells, or PBMCs.

As handled by the study authors: Amplification with reference gene primers provided the estimates of nucleated cell counts. The repertoire was sequenced with immunoSEQ multiplex PCR; TCRdb's copy has only in-frame clones and lacks some. Clonal size and the V and J genes are those of that table, whereas D and trimming came from the DNA. The sample holds about 140,000 clones; more than 80% are singletons and the top ten take about 7%. Between the trimmed V and J ends, which lost 2 bases and 4 bases, there was a span of 9 bases. This CDR3 region has 14 residues. The chain uses TRBV23-1 and TRBJ1-5, with TRBD1 as a possible D gene (5 bases). TRBV23-1 is reported as an ORF; its role is uncertain. The TCR comes from a human donor in a cohort sampled during active COVID-19. Sequencing was carried out using peripheral blood. This CDR3 is CASSQRYRNQPQHF. For the CDR3, the DNA is TGCGCCAGCAGTCAAAGGTACAGGAATCAGCCCCAGCATTTT.